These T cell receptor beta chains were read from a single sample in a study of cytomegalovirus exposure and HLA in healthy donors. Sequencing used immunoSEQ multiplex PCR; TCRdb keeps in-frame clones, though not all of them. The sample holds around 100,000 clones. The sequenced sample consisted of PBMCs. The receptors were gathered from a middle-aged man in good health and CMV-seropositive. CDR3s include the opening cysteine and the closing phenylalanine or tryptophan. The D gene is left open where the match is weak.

TGTGCCAGCAGCGGAACAGGACTAGGCCAAGAGACCCAGTACTTC	CASSGTGLGQETQYF	TRBV5-6	TRBJ2-5	TRBD2
TGTGCCAGCAGCCCAGGGGGCTCGGGGCAGCCCCAGCATTTT	CASSPGGSGQPQHF	TRBV27	TRBJ1-5	TRBD1
TGTGCCACCAGCAGAGATCCGGTCTGGGCCGAAGGAAAACTGTTTTTT	CATSRDPVWAEGKLFF	TRBV15	TRBJ1-4	-
TGTGCCAGCAGCGCCACAGGGTACGGCTACACCTTC	CASSATGYGYTF	TRBV6-5	TRBJ1-2	-
TGTGCCAGCAGTGCATGGGGGGGCGAATCTGAAGCTTTCTTT	CASSAWGGESEAFF	TRBV6-6	TRBJ1-1	-
TGTGCCAGCAGCGCACTCCGGGACAGGGAGGGGATTTACGAGCAGTACTTC	CASSALRDREGIYEQYF	TRBV28	TRBJ2-7	TRBD1
TGTGCCAGCAGCCAAGGTGAAGCGCAACATGATACGCAGTATTTT	CASSQGEAQHDTQYF	TRBV4-2	TRBJ2-3	-
TGCGCCAGCAGCTTAGGCCGAGGGAGGACCTACAATGAGCAGTTCTTC	CASSLGRGRTYNEQFF	TRBV5-1	TRBJ2-1	-
TGTGCCAGCAGCTTGGCAAGCGGAGAAGACACAGATACGCAGTATTTT	CASSLASGEDTDTQYF	TRBV5-4	TRBJ2-3	-
TGTGCCAGCTCACCGCTCGGTAGCAATCAGCCCCAGCATTTT	CASSPLGSNQPQHF	TRBV18	TRBJ1-5	-
TGTGCCAGCAGCTACCAGGGCAGGGGGCCAGGAGAGACCCAGTACTTC	CASSYQGRGPGETQYF	TRBV11-1	TRBJ2-5	TRBD1
TGCAGTGCTACCACGGGAGAGACCCAGTACTTC	CSATTGETQYF	TRBV20-1	TRBJ2-5	-
TGTGCCAGCAGCGTAGTTGGACAGGGGGCTGGGAGCGGTGTAGCAGATACGCAGTATTTT	CASSVVGQGAGSGVADTQYF	TRBV9	TRBJ2-3	TRBD1
TGTGCCAGCAGCTTTAGAGTTAGGGACTCTCGTTACGAGCAGTACTTC	CASSFRVRDSRYEQYF	TRBV7-2	TRBJ2-7	-
TGTGCCAGCAGTTCGGGGAGTTCTCGTTCCTCCTACGAGCAGTACTTC	CASSSGSSRSSYEQYF	TRBV28	TRBJ2-7	-
TGTGCCAGCAGCGTAGGAGGACAGGCTTACAATGAGCAGTTCTTC	CASSVGGQAYNEQFF	TRBV9	TRBJ2-1	TRBD1
TGTGCCAGCAGTGAATACGGGGAACAGGGGATCTACGAGCAGTACTTC	CASSEYGEQGIYEQYF	TRBV25-1	TRBJ2-7	TRBD1
TGTGCCAGCATTGTGGCGGGAGGAAAAGAGACCCAGTACTTC	CASIVAGGKETQYF	TRBV28	TRBJ2-5	TRBD2
TGTGCCAGCAGTCCCCAAGGGGGCAGTCAGCCCCAGCATTTT	CASSPQGGSQPQHF	TRBV6-5	TRBJ1-5	TRBD1
TGCGCCACCAGACCTTTAGCGGGGAGGAGGGGGGCCGGGGAGCTGTTTTTT	CATRPLAGRRGAGELFF	TRBV10-1	TRBJ2-2	TRBD2